This T cell receptor beta chain was found in a study of OX40 agonist ivuxolimab in advanced cancers. General observations from the study: CD4+ and CD8+ T cells in blood underwent clonal expansion by week 6 at 0.1 to 3.0 mg/kg. Averaged across samples, CD8+ T cells carried more expanded clones than CD4+ did.

This clone was seen a single time. Its cognate antigen is unknown. Assay: immunoSEQ multiplex PCR; the TCRdb copy retains only in-frame clones and omits some. Among around 150,000 clones listed, 75% to 95% were seen once. The sequencing here drew on CD4+ or CD8+ T cells sorted from blood, taken in a trial of the OX40 agonist ivuxolimab. This clonotype originated in an adult with an advanced solid tumor such as melanoma, head and neck, liver or kidney cancer.

The CDR3 nucleotides are TGTGCCAGTAGTATAGCCCCGGGACAGGTCCCTGCAGGCGAGCAGTACTTC. It specifies CASSIAPGQVPAGEQYF. V gene TRBV19 combines with J gene TRBJ2-7, with 8 bases fitting TRBD1. CDR1 and CDR2 from the germline V gene are LNHDA and SQIVND (reference sequence). The CDR3 consists of 17 residues. J lost 6 bases, V lost 1 base, and 14 bases had no gene match.